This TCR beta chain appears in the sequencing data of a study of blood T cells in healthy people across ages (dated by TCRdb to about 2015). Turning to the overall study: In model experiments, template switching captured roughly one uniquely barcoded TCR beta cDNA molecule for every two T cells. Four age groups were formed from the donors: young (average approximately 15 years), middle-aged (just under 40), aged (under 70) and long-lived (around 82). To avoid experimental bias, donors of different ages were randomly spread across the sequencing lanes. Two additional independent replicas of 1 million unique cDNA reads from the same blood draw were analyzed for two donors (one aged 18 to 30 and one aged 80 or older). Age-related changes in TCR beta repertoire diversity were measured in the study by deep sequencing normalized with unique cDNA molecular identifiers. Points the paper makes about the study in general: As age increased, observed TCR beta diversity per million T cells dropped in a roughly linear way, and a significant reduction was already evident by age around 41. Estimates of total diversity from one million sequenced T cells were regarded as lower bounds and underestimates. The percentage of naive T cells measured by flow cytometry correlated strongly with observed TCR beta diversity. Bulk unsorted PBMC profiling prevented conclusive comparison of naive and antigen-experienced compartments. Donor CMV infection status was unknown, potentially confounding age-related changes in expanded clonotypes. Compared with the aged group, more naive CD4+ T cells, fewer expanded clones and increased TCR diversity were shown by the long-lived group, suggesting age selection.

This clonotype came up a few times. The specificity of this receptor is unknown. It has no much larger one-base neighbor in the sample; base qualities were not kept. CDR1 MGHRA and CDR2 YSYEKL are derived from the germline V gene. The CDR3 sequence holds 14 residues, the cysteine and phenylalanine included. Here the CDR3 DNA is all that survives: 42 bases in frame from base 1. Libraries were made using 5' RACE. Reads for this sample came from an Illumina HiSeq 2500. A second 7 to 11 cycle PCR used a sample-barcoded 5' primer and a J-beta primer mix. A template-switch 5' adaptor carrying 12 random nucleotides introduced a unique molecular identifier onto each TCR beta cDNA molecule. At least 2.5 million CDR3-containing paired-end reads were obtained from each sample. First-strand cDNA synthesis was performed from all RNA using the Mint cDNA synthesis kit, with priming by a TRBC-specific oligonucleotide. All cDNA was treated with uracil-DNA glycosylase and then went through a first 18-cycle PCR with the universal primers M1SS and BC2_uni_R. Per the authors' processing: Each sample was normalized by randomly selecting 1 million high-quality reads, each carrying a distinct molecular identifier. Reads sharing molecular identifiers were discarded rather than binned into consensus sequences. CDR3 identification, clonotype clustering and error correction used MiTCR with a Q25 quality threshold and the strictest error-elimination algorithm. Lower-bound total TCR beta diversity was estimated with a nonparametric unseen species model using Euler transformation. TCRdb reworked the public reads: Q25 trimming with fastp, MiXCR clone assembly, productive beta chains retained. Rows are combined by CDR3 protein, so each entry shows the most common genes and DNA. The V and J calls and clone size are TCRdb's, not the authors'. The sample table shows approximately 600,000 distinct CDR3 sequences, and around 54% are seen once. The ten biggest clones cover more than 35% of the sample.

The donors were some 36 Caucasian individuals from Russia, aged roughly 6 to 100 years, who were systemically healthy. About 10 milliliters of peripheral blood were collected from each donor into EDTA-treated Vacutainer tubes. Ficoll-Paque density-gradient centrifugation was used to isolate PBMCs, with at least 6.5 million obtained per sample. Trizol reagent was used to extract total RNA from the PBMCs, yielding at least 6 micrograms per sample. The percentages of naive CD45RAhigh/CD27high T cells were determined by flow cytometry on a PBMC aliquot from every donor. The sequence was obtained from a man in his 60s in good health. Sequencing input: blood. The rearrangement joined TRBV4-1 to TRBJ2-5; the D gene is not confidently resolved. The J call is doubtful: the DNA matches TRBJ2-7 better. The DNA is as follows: TGCGCCAGCAGCCAAGAGCCGGGTTTGGGCGAGCAGTACTTC. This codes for CASSQEPGLGEQYF.